Listed here are 26 T cell receptor beta chains from one sample, sequenced in a study of PD-1 blockade in mismatch repair-deficient tumors. Profiling relied on immunoSEQ multiplex PCR, and the TCRdb table lists in-frame clones only, not all of them. The sample contains about 130,000 clones, about nine tenths of which appear only once. The source material was peripheral blood, sampled 70 to 72 weeks after starting pembrolizumab. Every receptor here comes from an adult with mismatch repair-deficient cancer.

The rearrangement uses TRBV4-2 and TRBJ2-1; D not resolved. Looked up from germline, CDR1 is LGHNA and CDR2 is YNFKEQ. The CDR3 sequence is 16 residues long. Trimming took 1 base from V and 0 from J, leaving 10 bases between them. DNA for the CDR3: TGTGCCAGCAGCCAAGCGTCTAGGAGCTCCTACAATGAGCAGTTCTTC. Encoded protein: CASSQASRSSYNEQFF.

The V and J genes are TRBV11-2 and TRBJ2-5; D may be TRBD1 or TRBD2 (6 bases each). Deletions cut 3 bases from V and 5 bases from J, with 16 bases between. Per germline, CDR1 SGHAT and CDR2 FQNNGV. The CDR3 length is 15 residues. The CDR3 DNA follows: TGTGCCAGCAGCTTCACCGCAGGGGCGGGGGAGACCCAGTACTTC. This encodes CASSFTAGAGETQYF.

The rearrangement uses TRBV11-3 and TRBJ2-5; D is ambiguous. CDR1 and CDR2 from the germline V gene are SGHNT and YENEEA. The CDR3 runs to 13 residues. Trimming removed 1 base from V and 5 bases from J, with 8 bases in between. Here the CDR3 reads CASSLGTSETQYF. The DNA of the CDR3 is TGTGCCAGCAGCTTAGGAACATCGGAGACCCAGTACTTC.

The rearrangement links TRBV9 to TRBJ2-2; D unresolved. V lost 0 bases and J 3 bases, leaving 0 bases between the germline ends. CDR1 is SGDLS, CDR2 YYNGEE, per germline. This CDR3 is built from 12 residues. The CDR3, as DNA: TGTGCCAGCAGCGTAGACACCGGGGAGCTGTTTTTT. It codes for CASSVDTGELFF.

V and J are TRBV5-1 and TRBJ2-5, with 8 bases matching TRBD2. V was clipped by 4 bases and J by 2 bases; unmatched bases: 4. Germline CDR1 reads SGHRS; CDR2 reads YFSETQ. CDR3 size: 14 residues. CDR3 residues: CASSRTSGQETQYF. The CDR3, as DNA: TGCGCCAGCAGCAGAACTAGCGGACAAGAGACCCAGTACTTC.

The rearrangement joins TRBV2 to TRBJ2-7, with D tentatively TRBD1 (6 bases). The CDR3 covers 13 residues. The V and J ends lost 6 bases and 2 bases respectively, with 11 bases between them. Germline CDR1 reads SNHLY; CDR2 reads FYNNEI. DNA of the CDR3: TGTGCCAGCAGACAGGGACCCACCTACGAGCAGTACTTC. The encoded protein is CASRQGPTYEQYF.

The chain has TRBV30 and TRBJ2-7; D uncertain. CDR1 and CDR2 from the germline V gene are GTSNPN and SVGIG (reference sequence). The CDR3 has 13 amino acids. V shed 4 bases and J shed 6 bases, with 16 bases lying between them. The DNA of the CDR3 is TGTGCCTGGACGCTGGATGGCGGCTTCGAGCAGTACTTC. Translated, it gives CAWTLDGGFEQYF.

The V gene is TRBV6-5, the J gene TRBJ1-1; the D is unclear. This CDR3 is 13 amino acids long. CDR1 is MNHEY and CDR2 is SVGAGI in the germline V gene. V was shortened by 5 bases and J by 5 bases, with 12 bases between the two germline ends. CDR3 residues: CASSVGRRTEAFF. The CDR3 DNA sequence: TGTGCCAGCAGTGTAGGCCGGAGGACTGAAGCTTTCTTT.

The chain recombines TRBV7-9 with TRBJ1-1; the D gene is possibly TRBD1 (5 bases). Germline values: CDR1 SEHNR, CDR2 FQNEAQ (reference sequence). The CDR3 extends over 13 amino acids. The V gene lost 8 bases and the J gene lost 4 bases, with 14 bases spanning the gap. The CDR3 loop is CASLLGGGTEAFF. In DNA, the CDR3 is TGTGCCAGCCTTTTAGGCGGGGGCACTGAAGCTTTCTTT.

The chain links TRBV7-9 to TRBJ1-1; TRBD1 is a possible D gene (6 bases). Per the germline V gene, CDR1 is SEHNR and CDR2 is FQNEAQ (reference sequence). V shed 3 bases and J shed 7 bases, with 15 bases lying between them. The CDR3 consists of 14 residues. The CDR3: CASSFSDRQNEAFF. Here the CDR3 DNA reads TGTGCCAGCAGCTTTTCTGACAGGCAAAATGAAGCTTTCTTT.

The chain carries TRBV10-3 and TRBJ2-7; 8 bases line up with TRBD1. J lost 3 bases, V lost 2 bases, and 6 bases had no gene match. The CDR3 has 15 residues. CDR1 ENHRY and CDR2 SYGVKD come from the germline V gene. The CDR3 coding sequence is TGTGCCATCAGTGAGCCTGGACAGGGCAACTACGAGCAGTACTTC. It codes for CAISEPGQGNYEQYF.

The V and J genes are TRBV14 and TRBJ1-2; TRBD1 aligns across 8 bases. Germline trimming cut 4 bases from V and 4 bases from J; bases unmatched to any gene: 8. The length of the CDR3 is 15 residues. Germline V gives CDR1 SGHDN, CDR2 FVKESK. CDR3 nucleotide sequence: TGTGCCAGCAGCCGCCCGGGACAGGCCAGCTATGGCTACACCTTC. It encodes CASSRPGQASYGYTF. The full variable domain, completed using reference TRBV14 and TRBJ1-2, is EAGVTQFPSHSVIEKGQTVTLRCDPISGHDNLYWYRRVMGKEIKFLLHFVKESKQDESGMPNNRFLAERTGGTYSTLKVQPAELEDSGVYFCASSRPGQASYGYTFGSGTRLTVV.

CDR3 in amino acids: CASKWGGNKNIQYF. CDR3 nucleotide sequence: TGCGCCAGCAAATGGGGCGGAAATAAAAACATTCAGTACTTC. The chain employs TRBV5-1 and TRBJ2-4, with D tentatively TRBD1 (5 bases). Germline assignment: CDR1 SGHRS and CDR2 YFSETQ. V lost 6 bases, J lost 4 bases, and 14 bases lay in between. The CDR3 covers 14 residues.

This chain joins TRBV5-1 and TRBJ2-1; 10 nucleotides line up with TRBD2. Germline values: CDR1 SGHRS, CDR2 YFSETQ. The CDR3 has 14 amino acids. Trimming removed 4 bases from V and 6 bases from J; junction bases left unmatched: 4. The CDR3 protein is CASSGTSVANEQFF. The CDR3 DNA is TGCGCCAGCAGCGGGACTAGCGTAGCCAATGAGCAGTTCTTC.

This clone appeared once. This chain connects TRBV30 to TRBJ1-2; D is ambiguous. Germline CDR1 GTSNPN, CDR2 SVGIG (reference sequence). V was shortened by 2 bases and J by 1 base, with 17 bases between the two germline ends. The CDR3 spans 16 residues. The CDR3 DNA reads as TGTGCCTGGAGTTCACTTGCCTCGGGGATTAACTATGGCTACACCTTC. This sequence encodes CAWSSLASGINYGYTF.

The chain carries TRBV7-9 and TRBJ2-7; 8 nucleotides match TRBD1. This CDR3 contains 15 residues. Trimming removed 5 bases from V and 6 bases from J; junction bases left unmatched: 12. Germline V gene lookup returns CDR1 SEHNR and CDR2 FQNEAQ (reference sequence). The CDR3 DNA reads as TGTGCCAGCAGCCCAAGACAGGGGTCGATAGGCGAGCAGTACTTC. Protein sequence: CASSPRQGSIGEQYF.

The chain combines TRBV6-5 with TRBJ1-1, with D maybe TRBD1 (6 bases). The germline V gene has CDR1 MNHEY and CDR2 SVGAGI. The ends were cut back, 6 bases at V and 2 bases at J, with 16 bases in the middle. CDR3 length: 15 amino acids. The CDR3 bases are TGTGCCAGCAGCCGAGGGGGGGCAGAAAACACTGAAGCTTTCTTT. Its translation is CASSRGGAENTEAFF.

The chain employs TRBV14 and TRBJ2-7, with 13 bases aligning to TRBD2. Germline-derived CDR1 and CDR2 are SGHDN and FVKESK. Losses at the gene ends were 0 bases for V and 7 bases for J; bases not matched to a gene: 12. This CDR3 region has 18 residues. The CDR3 region is CASSQEVLAGGPGGEQYF. The CDR3 nucleotides are TGTGCCAGCAGCCAAGAGGTACTAGCGGGAGGGCCAGGTGGTGAGCAGTACTTC.

The count of this clone is one. The rearrangement uses TRBV4-1 and TRBJ2-1; 8 bases agree with TRBD1. The CDR3 covers 14 residues. The V segment lost 4 bases and the J segment 7 bases; nucleotides outside the gene matches: 6. In germline, CDR1 is MGHRA, CDR2 YSYEKL. The CDR3 protein is CASSLGNRGNEQFF. CDR3 DNA: TGCGCCAGCAGCCTGGGGAACAGGGGGAATGAGCAGTTCTTC.

This clone was observed a handful of times. The CDR3 region is CASSRNMNTEAFF. The CDR3 bases are TGTGCCAGCAGCCGTAACATGAACACTGAAGCTTTCTTT. The chain recombines TRBV4-2 with TRBJ1-1, with D unclear. V lost 4 bases to trimming and J lost 0 bases, with 6 bases between them. The CDR3 has 13 residues. The germline gives CDR1 LGHNA, CDR2 YNFKEQ.

The chain links TRBV19 to TRBJ1-1, with unresolved D. Germline CDR1 is LNHDA and CDR2 is SQIVND (reference sequence). V was pared by 0 bases and J by 1 base, with 12 bases between. This CDR3 contains 16 residues. In DNA form, the CDR3 reads TGTGCCAGTAGTATAGATCGGAAAGGCCAGAACACTGAAGCTTTCTTT. It codes for CASSIDRKGQNTEAFF.

The rearrangement joins TRBV5-5 to TRBJ1-4; tentatively, D is TRBD1 (5 bases). Trimming shortened V by 0 bases and J by 4 bases, and 13 bases separated the two germline ends. This CDR3 region has 16 residues. The V gene's germline CDR1 is SGHKS and CDR2 YYEKEE (reference sequence). The CDR3 DNA follows: TGTGCCAGCAGCTTGGCGGCCAGGGCACATAATGAAAAACTGTTTTTT. This encodes CASSLAARAHNEKLFF. Looking up the rest from reference TRBV5-5 and TRBJ1-4 gives the full variable domain: DAGVTQSPTHLIKTRGQQVTLRCSPISGHKSVSWYQQVLGQGPQFIFQYYEKEERGRGNFPDRFSARQFPNYSSELNVNALLLGDSALYLCASSLAARAHNEKLFFGSGTQLSVL.

The chain combines TRBV19 with TRBJ1-3; unclear D gene. The germline V and J ends were trimmed by 3 bases and 1 base, with 1 base remaining between them. This CDR3 spans 12 amino acids. Germline CDR1 reads LNHDA; CDR2 reads SQIVND (reference sequence). The CDR3 region has the DNA TGTGCCAGTAGTATGTCTGGAAACACCATATATTTT. This gives the protein CASSMSGNTIYF.

This chain uses TRBV10-2 with TRBJ2-6; 9 bases align to TRBD1. Losses at the gene ends were 4 bases for V and 0 bases for J; bases not matched to a gene: 1. Germline lookup yields CDR1 WSHSY and CDR2 SAAADI. The CDR3 spans 16 residues. The CDR3 bases are TGCGCCAGCAGTGGGGGACAGGGCTCTGGGGCCAACGTCCTGACTTTC. It encodes CASSGGQGSGANVLTF.

CDR3 residues: CASSLGLAVAHEQFF. The CDR3, as DNA: TGCGCCAGCAGCTTGGGGCTAGCAGTTGCCCATGAGCAGTTCTTC. V is TRBV5-1 and J is TRBJ2-1; D possibly corresponds to TRBD2 (5 bases). V lost 0 bases and J lost 8, with 15 bases in between. CDR1 and CDR2 from the germline V gene are SGHRS and YFSETQ. The CDR3 runs to 15 residues. The full variable domain, rest sourced from reference TRBV5-1 and TRBJ2-1, is KAGVTQTPRYLIKTRGQQVTLSCSPISGHRSVSWYQQTPGQGLQFLFEYFSETQRNKGNFPGRFSGRQFSNSRSEMNVSTLELGDSALYLCASSLGLAVAHEQFFGPGTRLTVL.

The rearrangement uses TRBV7-6 and TRBJ2-1; 7 bases align to TRBD2. The CDR3 is 14 amino acids. V gave up 5 bases and J gave up 3 bases; unmatched junction bases: 4. CDR1 SGHVS and CDR2 FNYEAQ come from the germline V gene. The CDR3 DNA follows: TGTGCCAGCAGCCGTAGCGGGTTCTACAATGAGCAGTTCTTC. The encoded protein is CASSRSGFYNEQFF.